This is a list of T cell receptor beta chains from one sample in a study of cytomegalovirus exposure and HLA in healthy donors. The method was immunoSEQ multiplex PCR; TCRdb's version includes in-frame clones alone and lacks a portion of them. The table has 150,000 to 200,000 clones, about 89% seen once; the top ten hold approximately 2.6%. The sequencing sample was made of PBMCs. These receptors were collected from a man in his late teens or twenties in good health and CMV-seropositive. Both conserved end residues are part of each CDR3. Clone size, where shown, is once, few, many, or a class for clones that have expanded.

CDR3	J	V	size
CASSDSGDSNNEQFF	TRBJ2-1	TRBV6-4	-
CASSLGQVPEAFF	TRBJ1-1	TRBV5-1	-
CASSLGGPGYTF	TRBJ1-2	TRBV11-2	-
CAGRDRLSGANVLTF	TRBJ2-6	TRBV2	-
CASSLGGGDTEAFF	TRBJ1-1	TRBV5-1	-
CASSLRTGFNQPQHF	TRBJ1-5	TRBV28	-
CASSLNGVRVEQFF	TRBJ2-1	TRBV7-2	-
CASGWGPETQYF	TRBJ2-5	TRBV12-5	-
CASSWVPGEQFF	TRBJ2-1	TRBV7-8	few
CASSFKGLVYEQYF	TRBJ2-7	TRBV28	-
CASSLISAGNTIYF	TRBJ1-3	TRBV7-8	-
CASSLGTGSGGEKLFF	TRBJ1-4	TRBV7-9	-
CASSQPGLPSEQYF	TRBJ2-7	TRBV4-1	-
CASSQQGIANTEAFF	TRBJ1-1	TRBV4-3	-
CASRRVSYGYTF	TRBJ1-2	TRBV6-1	-
CASRLAGGDTQYF	TRBJ2-3	TRBV25-1	-
CASSPGTGVSYGYTF	TRBJ1-2	TRBV5-6	-
CASSPISSSNQPQHF	TRBJ1-5	TRBV27	-
CAISRLAGEDRQFF	TRBJ2-1	TRBV10-3	-
CASSGRKGTGANVLTF	TRBJ2-6	TRBV9	-
CAIRGGTSTDTQYF	TRBJ2-3	TRBV10-3	-
CASSEATGDEKLFF	TRBJ1-4	TRBV10-2	-
CASSLVGARQETQYF	TRBJ2-5	TRBV28	many
CASSLYPGVSYEQYF	TRBJ2-7	TRBV7-3	-
CASSMRALNRQYF	TRBJ2-7	TRBV19	-
CASSLEGGGEQYF	TRBJ2-7	TRBV7-9	once
CAWRHREIYGYTF	TRBJ1-2	TRBV30	-
CASSPAGWDTQYF	TRBJ2-3	TRBV6-6	-
CASSNRDYEQYF	TRBJ2-7	TRBV7-6	-
CASLRTSGGPEQFF	TRBJ2-1	TRBV2	-
CASSLEAGNANEQYF	TRBJ2-7	TRBV18	-
CASSLGVRGTDTQYF	TRBJ2-3	TRBV11-3	once
CASSLSLPSYNSPLHF	TRBJ1-6	TRBV7-2	-
CASSQVSGAYNEQFF	TRBJ2-1	TRBV4-3	-
CASSTTTSGGNEQFF	TRBJ2-1	TRBV7-2	once
CASSDPLAGQGSYEQYF	TRBJ2-7	TRBV9	-
CASTGTYEQYF	TRBJ2-7	TRBV6-1	-
CASSLTSGQSSYNEQFF	TRBJ2-1	TRBV7-8	-
CAWSAGDDEQFF	TRBJ2-1	TRBV30	-
CASSQELAAYEQYF	TRBJ2-7	TRBV4-2	-
CASSHHSRVRSGNTIYF	TRBJ1-3	TRBV9	-